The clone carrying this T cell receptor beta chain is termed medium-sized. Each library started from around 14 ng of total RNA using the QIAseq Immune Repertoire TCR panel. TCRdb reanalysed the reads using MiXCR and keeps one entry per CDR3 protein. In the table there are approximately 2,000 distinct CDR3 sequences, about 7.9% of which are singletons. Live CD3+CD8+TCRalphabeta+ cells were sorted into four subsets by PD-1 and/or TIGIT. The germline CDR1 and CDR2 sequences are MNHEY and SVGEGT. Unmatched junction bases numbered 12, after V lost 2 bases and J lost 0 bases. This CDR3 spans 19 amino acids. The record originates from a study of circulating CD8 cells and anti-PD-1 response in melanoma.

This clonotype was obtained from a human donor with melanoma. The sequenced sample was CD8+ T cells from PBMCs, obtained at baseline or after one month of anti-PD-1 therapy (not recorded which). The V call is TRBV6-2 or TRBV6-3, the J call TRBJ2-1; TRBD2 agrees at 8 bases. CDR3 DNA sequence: TGTGCCAGCAGTTACGCCGGGGGACTAGGTGGGGCCTCCTACAATGAGCAGTTCTTC. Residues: CASSYAGGLGGASYNEQFF.